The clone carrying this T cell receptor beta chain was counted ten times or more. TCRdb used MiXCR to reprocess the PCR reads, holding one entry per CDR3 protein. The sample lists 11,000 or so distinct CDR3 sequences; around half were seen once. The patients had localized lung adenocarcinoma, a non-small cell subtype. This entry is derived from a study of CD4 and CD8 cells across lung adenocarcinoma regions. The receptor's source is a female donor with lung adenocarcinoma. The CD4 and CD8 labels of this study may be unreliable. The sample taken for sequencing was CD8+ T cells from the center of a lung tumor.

In nucleotides, the CDR3 is TGTGCCAGCAGCGTACAACAGAGCTCAGATACGCAGTATTTT. Residues: CASSVQQSSDTQYF. V gene TRBV9 combines with J gene TRBJ2-3; no clear D gene. The CDR3 consists of 14 residues. Trimming removed 1 base from V and 4 bases from J, with 10 bases in between. CDR1 is SGDLS, CDR2 YYNGEE, per germline.